This TCR beta chain comes out of a study of cytomegalovirus exposure and HLA in healthy donors. Researchers ran the PCR with 60 Vbeta and 13 Jbeta primers. The repertoire was sequenced with immunoSEQ multiplex PCR; TCRdb's copy has only in-frame clones and lacks some. Here the sample spans almost 200,000 clones, approximately 85% being singletons. The germline V gene has CDR1 MNHNY and CDR2 SVGAGI (reference sequence). V shed 4 bases, J shed 6 bases, and the junction held 4 bases outside the gene matches. There are 15 residues in the CDR3. The TCR sequence derives from a woman in her forties or fifties in good health and CMV-seronegative. The sequencing sample was made of PBMCs. This chain links TRBV6-6 with TRBJ2-1, with TRBD1 identical over 12 bases. CDR3: CASSLGQGAGNEQFF. The DNA for the CDR3 is TGTGCCAGCAGTTTGGGACAGGGGGCGGGCAATGAGCAGTTCTTC.